This T cell receptor beta chain was documented in a study of blood T cell repertoires in COVID-19. The wider study: Sources were T cells, B-cell-depleted T cells, or PBMCs; the material itself was cDNA or gDNA.

Authors' processing steps: From reference gene primer amplification, estimates of nucleated cell counts were derived. Some clones are missing from TCRdb's copy, which holds only in-frame ones; the method was immunoSEQ multiplex PCR. That table supplies the V and J calls and clone size; D and trimming were determined from the DNA. Here the sample spans about 220,000 clones, just under 85% being singletons. The CDR3 covers 14 residues. V lost 8 bases, J lost 4 bases, and 10 bases stayed unmatched. Germline V gives CDR1 ENHRY, CDR2 SYGVKD. This study enrolled people aged 18 to 89 from 20 to 25 US geographic areas.

V usage is TRBV10-3 and J usage is TRBJ2-7; TRBD2 agrees at 8 bases. Material: PBMCs or T cells enriched from blood (not recorded which). The sequence derives from a woman aged 40-49 years with acute COVID-19. In DNA, the CDR3 is TGTGCCATCCGCGCCAGCGGGGGCGGTTACGAGCAGTACTTC. Encoded protein: CAIRASGGGYEQYF.